One sample yielded the 30 T cell receptor beta chains listed below, sequenced in a study of blood T cell repertoires in COVID-19. TCRdb's table, derived via immunoSEQ multiplex PCR, lists solely in-frame clones and lacks some. The sample lists under 300,000 clones, around nine tenths occurring once. Sequences were obtained from PBMCs or T cells enriched from blood (not recorded which). These receptors were collected from a woman between 18 and 29 years old who had recovered from COVID-19.

The gene calls are TRBV12-3 or TRBV12-4 and TRBJ1-2; a weak D match, TRBD1 (6 bases). CDR3 length: 13 residues. V was trimmed by 6 bases and J by 4 bases, leaving 12 bases between them. The CDR3 spells CASSRGASYGYTF. The CDR3 DNA reads TGTGCCAGCAGCCGGGGGGCCTCCTATGGCTACACCTTC.

This clone has only one observation. The chain joins TRBV28 to TRBJ1-3, with 8 bases aligning to TRBD1. CDR1 MDHEN and CDR2 SYDVKM come from the germline V gene. The V gene end was trimmed by 6 bases and the J gene end by 0 bases; junction bases not matched to a gene: 4. This CDR3 has 15 amino acids. CDR3 DNA: TGTGCCAGCAGGATAACAGGGGGCTCTGGAAACACCATATATTTT. Protein sequence: CASRITGGSGNTIYF.

This clone was observed once. This rearrangement joins TRBV3-1 (or the pseudogene TRBV3-2) to TRBJ1-1; no reliable D call. This CDR3 has 11 residues. With 8 bases removed from V and 2 bases from J, the gap between germline ends came to 6 bases. Germline CDR1 reads LGHDT; CDR2 reads YNNKEL (reference sequence). The CDR3 sequence: CASGSNTEAFF. The DNA of the CDR3 is TGTGCCAGCGGCTCAAACACTGAAGCTTTCTTT.

The chain couples TRBV19 to TRBJ2-2, with 9 nucleotides matching TRBD2. CDR1 is LNHDA and CDR2 is SQIVND in the germline V gene (reference sequence). Trimming cost V 7 bases and J 2 bases; bases outside gene matches: 11. The length of the CDR3 is 17 residues. The CDR3: CASNKDGTSLNTGELFF. The CDR3, as DNA: TGTGCCAGTAATAAAGACGGGACTAGCTTAAACACCGGGGAGCTGTTTTTT.

V gene TRBV19 combines with J gene TRBJ2-3, with D unclear. CDR1 is LNHDA, CDR2 SQIVND, per germline (reference sequence). The CDR3 spans 14 residues. The ends were cut back, 8 bases at V and 3 bases at J, with 15 bases in the middle. The CDR3 spells CASSRLGVTDTQYF. The CDR3 region has the DNA TGTGCCAGTTCCCGACTTGGCGTGACAGATACGCAGTATTTT.

The CDR3 here is CASSPLDSTSEYNEQFF. As DNA, the CDR3 is TGTGCCAGCTCACCACTTGACTCGACTAGCGAATACAATGAGCAGTTCTTC. The chain joins TRBV18 to TRBJ2-1; 8 bases map to TRBD2. This CDR3 spans 17 amino acids. V trimming: 1 base; J trimming: 4 bases; junction bases outside the gene matches: 9. The germline V gene has CDR1 KGHSH and CDR2 LQKENI.

The rearrangement joins TRBV28 to TRBJ1-1, with no clear D. Germline values: CDR1 MDHEN, CDR2 SYDVKM. V lost 6 bases to trimming and J lost 2 bases, with 4 bases between them. The CDR3 loop spans 11 amino acids. CDR3 nucleotides: TGTGCCAGCAGAACTAACACTGAAGCTTTCTTT. Encoded protein: CASRTNTEAFF.

This clone showed up just a few times. The V call is TRBV7-2, the J call TRBJ1-1; 9 nucleotides agree with TRBD1. J was trimmed by 2 bases and V by 2 bases; bases with no gene match: 3. The germline V gene encodes CDR1 SGHTA and CDR2 FQGNSA. The CDR3 is 15 amino acids. The CDR3 here is CASSLWDRANTEAFF. Here the CDR3 DNA reads TGTGCCAGCAGCTTATGGGACAGGGCCAACACTGAAGCTTTCTTT.

The chain is built from TRBV4-2 and TRBJ2-3; 11 nucleotides line up with TRBD2. V dropped 0 bases and J dropped 3; count of bases not matched to a gene: 20. The CDR3 is 22 residues long. Germline CDR1 reads LGHNA; CDR2 reads YNFKEQ. The CDR3 region has the DNA TGTGCCAGCAGCCAAGAATGGGGGGGACAGGCGTCAACTAGCGGGAGAACAGATACGCAGTATTTT. Translation gives CASSQEWGGQASTSGRTDTQYF.

CDR3 loop: CASSQEAGNTGELFF. In DNA form, the CDR3 reads TGCGCCAGCAGCCAAGAAGCAGGGAACACCGGGGAGCTGTTTTTT. The chain combines TRBV4-3 with TRBJ2-2, with no clear D. In germline, CDR1 is LGHNA, CDR2 YSLEER. This CDR3 region has 15 residues. Trimming stripped 0 bases from V and 1 base from J, with 6 bases between.

The J gene is TRBJ2-7, the V gene TRBV28; 10 positions match TRBD2. Looked up from germline, CDR1 is MDHEN and CDR2 is SYDVKM. J gave up 11 bases and V 2 bases, and 3 bases lay outside the gene matches. The CDR3 runs 12 residues. CDR3: CASSLGLAGEYF. CDR3 coding DNA: TGTGCCAGCAGTTTAGGGCTAGCGGGGGAGTACTTC.

At least ten counts were recorded for this clone. The chain couples TRBV7-9 to TRBJ1-1, with 9 bases identical to TRBD1. V lost 6 bases, J lost 6 bases, and 8 bases stayed unmatched. The CDR3 has 14 residues. CDR1 SEHNR and CDR2 FQNEAQ come from the germline V gene (reference sequence). The CDR3 nucleotides are TGTGCCAGCAGTCACCGGGACAGGGAGGCTGAAGCTTTCTTT. This translates into CASSHRDREAEAFF.

The chain employs TRBV5-1 and TRBJ1-6; D ambiguous. V was clipped by 2 bases and J by 6 bases, with 9 bases between them. The CDR3 consists of 14 residues. CDR1 and CDR2 from the germline V gene are SGHRS and YFSETQ. As DNA, the CDR3 is TGCGCCAGCAGCTTTACCGACACTAATTCACCCCTCCACTTT. Translated: CASSFTDTNSPLHF.

The chain combines TRBV9 with TRBJ2-3; possibly TRBD1 for D (7 bases). V shed 2 bases and J shed 0 bases, with 10 bases lying between them. This CDR3 region has 15 residues. Germline CDR1 is SGDLS and CDR2 is YYNGEE. This chain's CDR3 is CASSVAGQSTDTQYF. CDR3 in DNA: TGTGCCAGCAGCGTGGCGGGACAGAGCACAGATACGCAGTATTTT.

The rearrangement links TRBV28 to TRBJ1-2; D might be TRBD1 (6 bases). The CDR3 runs to 15 residues. Germline lookup yields CDR1 MDHEN and CDR2 SYDVKM. V lost 7 bases and J lost 2, with 17 bases in between. The CDR3 region is CASTHTQGSNYGYTF. The CDR3 region has the DNA TGTGCCAGCACCCATACCCAGGGGTCCAACTATGGCTACACCTTC.

V and J are TRBV27 and TRBJ2-3, with 7 bases identical to TRBD2. In germline, CDR1 is MNHEY, CDR2 SMNVEV (reference sequence). This CDR3 has 15 residues. Trimming cost V 4 bases and J 7 bases; bases outside gene matches: 11. DNA for the CDR3: TGTGCCAGCAGTTCCATAGCGGGCGGGGCCTATACGCAGTATTTT. It codes for CASSSIAGGAYTQYF.

The chain employs TRBV6-2 or TRBV6-3 and TRBJ2-3, with TRBD2 matching over 11 bases. The CDR3 is 18 amino acids. Germline CDR1 MNHEY, CDR2 SVGEGT. V lost 6 bases to trimming and J lost 3 bases; unmatched junction nucleotides: 14. CDR3 DNA sequence: TGTGCCAGCAGCCCCACTAGCGGGGGAACGGGGGGGACAGATACGCAGTATTTT. This translates into CASSPTSGGTGGTDTQYF.

The V call is TRBV4-3, the J call TRBJ1-2; possibly TRBD1 for D (5 bases). Germline lookup yields CDR1 LGHNA and CDR2 YSLEER. The CDR3 is 13 amino acids. The V and J ends lost 1 base and 5 bases respectively, with 8 bases between them. DNA of the CDR3: TGCGCCAGCAGCCAAGCCGGGACTTATGGCTACACCTTC. Translated, it gives CASSQAGTYGYTF.

The chain is built from TRBV7-3 and TRBJ1-1; no clear D. The V end lost 1 base, the J end lost 4 bases, and 10 bases lay between the germline ends. The CDR3 has 14 amino acids. The germline V gene encodes CDR1 SGHTA and CDR2 FQGTGA. The chain's CDR3 is CASSLREGSTEAFF. CDR3 bases: TGTGCCAGCAGCTTAAGAGAGGGATCCACTGAAGCTTTCTTT.

CDR3 protein: CASSLGSGNIQYF. CDR3 sequence (DNA): TGTGCCAGCAGCTTAGGGAGTGGGAACATTCAGTACTTC. The rearrangement links TRBV7-9 to TRBJ2-4; D is undetermined. Germline assignment: CDR1 SEHNR and CDR2 FQNEAQ (reference sequence). The germline V and J ends were trimmed by 1 base and 7 bases, with 8 bases remaining between them. The CDR3 runs 13 residues.

V and J are TRBV18 and TRBJ2-5, with D maybe TRBD1 (6 bases). CDR3 size: 14 residues. CDR1 and CDR2 (germline): KGHSH, LQKENI. The V end was cut by 3 bases, the J end by 5 bases, with 13 bases between. The DNA for the CDR3 is TGTGCCAGCTCACCGGGGCAGGGGTCTGAGACCCAGTACTTC. Its protein is CASSPGQGSETQYF.

The chain uses TRBV10-3 and TRBJ1-2; a weak D match, TRBD1 (5 bases). The CDR3 length is 14 residues. V was clipped by 8 bases and J by 2 bases, with 15 bases between them. CDR1 and CDR2 (germline): ENHRY, SYGVKD. The CDR3 sequence is CAISRGKVNYGYTF. The CDR3 DNA follows: TGTGCCATCTCCCGGGGGAAGGTAAACTATGGCTACACCTTC.

In DNA, the CDR3 is TGTGCCAGCTCACCGGAGACTGAGTCTGGCTACACCTTC. Translating gives CASSPETESGYTF. V and J are TRBV18 and TRBJ1-2; the D is unclear. Trimming removed 3 bases at V and 7 bases at J, with 12 bases between. Germline V gene lookup returns CDR1 KGHSH and CDR2 LQKENI. The CDR3 sequence is 13 residues long.

The CDR3 reads CASSMGGPYGYTF. The CDR3 bases are TGTGCCAGTAGTATGGGGGGGCCCTATGGCTACACCTTC. The chain uses TRBV19 and TRBJ1-2; perhaps TRBD1 as D (6 bases). The germline gives CDR1 LNHDA, CDR2 SQIVND (reference sequence). V lost 3 bases and J lost 4, with 9 bases in between. There are 13 residues in the CDR3.

The chain combines TRBV10-3 with TRBJ1-6, with 8 bases that match TRBD1. Looked up from germline, CDR1 is ENHRY and CDR2 is SYGVKD. Trimming at V came to 7 bases and at J to 11 bases, leaving 13 bases not matched to a gene. This CDR3 spans 15 amino acids. In nucleotides, the CDR3 is TGTGCCATCACCCCAAAACCCAGGGGGCAGACACCCCTCCACTTT. Its translation is CAITPKPRGQTPLHF.

This rearrangement joins TRBV2 to TRBJ1-5; TRBD1 is a possible D gene (6 bases). Germline-derived CDR1 and CDR2 are SNHLY and FYNNEI. The CDR3 has 15 residues. Trimming pared 6 bases from V and 2 bases from J, leaving 14 bases between. CDR3 DNA: TGTGCCAGCAGCCAATTCAGACAGGGCAATCAGCCCCAGCATTTT. Protein: CASSQFRQGNQPQHF. Full variable domain (outside the CDR3, taken from reference TRBV2 and TRBJ1-5): EPEVTQTPSHQVTQMGQEVILRCVPISNHLYFYWYRQILGQKVEFLVSFYNNEISEKSEIFDDQFSVERPDGSNFTLKIRSTKLEDSAMYFCASSQFRQGNQPQHFGDGTRLSIL.

The chain has TRBV3-1 (or the pseudogene TRBV3-2) and TRBJ1-2; D is unresolved. Deletions cut 5 bases from V and 7 bases from J, with 11 bases between. The CDR3 has 12 amino acids. Germline V lookup: CDR1 LGHDT, CDR2 YNNKEL (reference sequence). The CDR3 DNA reads TGTGCCAGCAGCAGAGGTCCCCGTGGCTACACCTTC. It yields the protein CASSRGPRGYTF.

The chain couples TRBV19 to TRBJ1-4; D gene ambiguous. The CDR3 consists of 14 residues. The germline V gene has CDR1 LNHDA and CDR2 SQIVND (reference sequence). Deletions cut 6 bases from V and 5 bases from J, with 13 bases between. The CDR3 here is CASREEEPNEKLFF. CDR3 DNA: TGTGCCAGTAGAGAGGAGGAACCCAATGAAAAACTGTTTTTT.

The V and J genes are TRBV6-5 and TRBJ2-7; 9 bases are shared with TRBD2. Germline V CDR1 and CDR2: MNHEY, SVGAGI. J gave up 1 base and V 8 bases, and 6 bases lay outside the gene matches. This CDR3 contains 14 residues. The CDR3 loop is CASGYSGRSYEQYF. The CDR3 DNA reads TGTGCCAGCGGCTATAGCGGGAGATCCTACGAGCAGTACTTC.

The V gene is TRBV25-1, the J gene TRBJ1-1; D not certain. Trimming removed 3 bases at V and 3 bases at J, with 8 bases between. Germline-derived CDR1 and CDR2 are MGHDK and SYGVNS. There are 13 residues in the CDR3. DNA of the CDR3: TGTGCCAGCAGTGAGTGGGCTTACACTGAAGCTTTCTTT. This codes for CASSEWAYTEAFF.